Sequencing of this T cell receptor (beta chain) was carried out in a study of cytomegalovirus exposure and HLA in healthy donors (dated by TCRdb to the late 2010s). About the investigation overall: In an earlier analysis of several hundred of the donors, around 290 Gb of sequence data and 100 million or so unique TCR beta sequences from some 170 million T cells were reported. Among roughly 400 genotyped donors of the cohort, an average of 235,054 unique TCR beta nucleotide sequences were sequenced per donor, roughly a sixth of them non-productive. The T cell repertoires of 666 subjects were profiled by immunosequencing and related to cytomegalovirus serostatus. Donor age, sex, ethnicity and CMV serostatus were compiled alongside the repertoire data. To study patterns of TCR occurrence, a later analysis re-analyzed previously published TCR beta repertoires from more than 550 donors and added high-resolution HLA genotyping. An early release covering roughly 640 HLA-typed donors comprised about 300 gigabases of sequencing data and 65 million to 100 million unique TCR sequences. The genetic ancestry cluster associated with self-reported Caucasian donors included 81% of the 398 genotyped donors. To predict cytomegalovirus infection status, the study combined high-throughput TCR immunosequencing, statistical association of individual TCRs with disease status, and machine learning. In a later genetic analysis, genome-wide SNP genotypes for 398 of the 666 donors were used, and that subset was treated as a discovery cohort. An earlier analysis of some 500 of the donors used high-throughput TCR beta sequencing to judge whether each TCR beta V gene segment behaved as functional or pseudogenic. Rather than drawing on any new phenotypic data, the later analysis identified candidate immune exposures from TCR beta sequences and the way those sequences occurred across donors. Both class I and class II loci were covered by HLA typing, at four-digit resolution. Several DR-DQ haplotypes were handled as single units for association and clustering because linkage in the cohort was strong. All discovery cohort repertoires had been generated on a single sequencing platform. The study aimed to test whether signatures of past pathogen exposure could be identified by cataloging public T cell receptors. The number of typed donors differed by locus: roughly 629-630 for A, B, C, DRB1 and DQB1; about 520 for DQA1; around 610 for DPA1; and about 450 for DPB1. Besides the first cohort of under 700 subjects, a separate validation cohort made up of 120 different subjects was used.

Results and caveats for the whole study, not just this receptor: A further reported finding was that TCR beta sequences accurately predicted the HLA-A and HLA-B alleles for most subjects in the first cohort. Because the 87-base-pair reads could not distinguish some IMGT-functional V segments, including TRBV6-2 and TRBV6-3, those segments were excluded. Most TCR sequences were seen in very few donors, while some public TCRs were found in many individuals. Sequencing depth was assumed to be roughly uniform across donors in the presence/absence analyses, though that assumption may not hold. At a false discovery rate of 0.05, a later analysis linked under 20,000 TCR beta sequences to specific HLA alleles. Only TCR beta chains were sequenced in this cohort, and the absence of alpha or paired-chain data limited detectable features. According to a later analysis, most CMV-associated TCR beta chains appeared to be HLA-restricted, and the HLA associations seemed to be driven largely by CMV exposure. A later genetic analysis associated a missense DCLRE1C variant with V-gene and J-gene trimming of TCR beta chains, and an independent cohort replicated the association. Compared with equally common non-associated chains, HLA-associated TCR beta chains in a later analysis were more clonally expanded and had lower generation probabilities. Because some donors lacked HLA typing at each locus, the association tests relied only on the typed subset. The authors suggested that the approach could potentially be extended to other disease states and immunological phenotypes. The only immune exposure information available for the cohort was CMV serostatus. In a later genetic analysis, fewer N-insertions in productive TCRs were reported among donors in an Asian-associated ancestry cluster than the roughly 700-donor mean. Assigning TCR associations to individual alleles was difficult when HLA alleles, especially DR and DQ, strongly co-occurred. A cluster of highly shared sequence variants was judged likely to represent a technical artifact of the sequencing pipeline. In a later analysis, TCR association rates were found to vary across HLA loci, with the most associated TCRs seen for DRB1 alleles and the fewest for HLA-C alleles. In a later analysis, several top co-occurrence clusters were reported to appear linked to parvovirus B19, influenza, CMV and Epstein-Barr virus. In the study, roughly 160 TCR beta chains were listed as associated with cytomegalovirus. A few of the identified cytomegalovirus-associated TCR beta chains were confirmed in vitro to be specific for cytomegalovirus antigens. Correlated functional status among segregating V segments might be attributable to linkage disequilibrium, but an unknown experimental factor could not be ruled out. Around 16 rarely observed V segments, including chromosome 9 orphons, were excluded from the earlier analysis of approximately 600 of the donors because counts were too low. Cytomegalovirus status was reported to be diagnosed by the classifier with high specificity and sensitivity in both the original and validation cohorts. Broadly in line with IMGT annotations, most TCR beta V segments showed up in productive rearrangements about 87% or about 30% of the time in an earlier analysis of roughly 590 of the donors.

The cohort consisted of more than 650 healthy bone marrow donors. All cohort members were sampled while nominally healthy, although unrecorded immune exposures were likely present. The donor was CMV seronegative and was included in the group of a few hundred seronegative cohort members. Each donor provided a peripheral blood sample, and peripheral blood mononuclear cells were used for TCR beta sequencing. Genomic DNA was extracted from the blood cell samples with the Qiagen DNeasy Blood Extraction Kit. This clone was picked up a small number of times. Its antigen remains unidentified. Base qualities are not recorded, but no much larger clone differs from it by a single base. The method was the immunoSEQ multiplex PCR assay. A mixture of 60 forward primers for TCR Vbeta segments and 13 reverse primers for TCR Jbeta segments was used in the multiplex PCR. The CDR3 region of rearranged TCR beta genes was amplified from genomic DNA with a multiplex PCR assay. The Illumina HiSeq System was used to sequence the amplified TCR beta libraries as 87-base-pair reads. The authors processed their data as follows. A later analysis counted 75 million to 100 million unique TCR beta chains across the 550 to 750 repertoires, and around 12 million of these chains were shared by at least two donors. Raw reads were error-corrected and collapsed into unique sequences by a nearest-neighbor algorithm in which closely related sequences were merged to remove PCR and sequencing errors. CDR3 sequences were aligned to IMGT reference sequences to assign V, D and J gene segments. For a sequence to be retained, a match of at least six nucleotides to both a V gene segment and a J gene segment was required. A rearrangement counted as productive if the CDR3 had no stop codons and remained in frame with V and J, and every other rearrangement counted as non-productive. CDR3 was defined by IMGT convention, running from the second conserved V-encoded cysteine to the conserved J-encoded phenylalanine. The earlier analysis of around 640 of the donors excluded sequences that lacked an unambiguous match to a single V gene segment. In an earlier analysis of a few hundred of the donors, a V segment was called functional when productive rearrangements were above 56.7%, and segregating when the standard deviation between donors exceeded 5%. A statistical classification framework was built for diagnosing cytomegalovirus status from the catalog of TCR beta chain sequences. A later analysis assigned V and J genes by comparing TCR nucleotide sequences with IMGT/GENE-DB human TR gene sequences. In a later analysis, CDR3 sequences and most-parsimonious VDJ recombination scenarios were assigned using the TCRdist pipeline. In a later analysis, each TCR beta chain was defined by its CDR3 amino acid sequence together with its V-gene family, and reads lacking a unique V-gene family were excluded. To address suspected cross-contamination and a sequencing artifact, a later analysis removed approximately 600 highly shared, low-generation-probability nucleotide sequences. In a later analysis, a clonal expansion index for each public chain was calculated from normalized within-repertoire ranks of inferred template counts. In a later analysis, generation probabilities were computed using a VDJ recombination model fitted to out-of-frame rearrangements, and the results were checked against IGoR. A later analysis scored TCR-TCR, TCR-HLA and TCR-CMV co-occurrence with hypergeometric tests, applying a repertoire-size bias correction to TCR pairs. In a later analysis, false discovery rates were estimated by permuting HLA or CMV assignments 20 times. In a later analysis, co-occurring TCRs were grouped using DBSCAN, with TCRdist sequence similarity added in when clustering inside HLA-allele-positive subsets. Repertoires with fewer than 30,000 or more than 120,000 public chains were left out of co-occurrence clustering, as were a handful of repertoires with anomalous nucleotide sharing. The source is immuneACCESS, and TCRdb retained only in-frame sequences with V and J called. Part of the clones is not carried over; for the studies checked, unresolved V genes explain less than half of this, and the remainder is unexplained. That table gives V, J and clone size, and the DNA gave D and trimming. For this sample the table gives more than 80,000 clones, of which approximately 79% were detected only once. The biggest ten clones account for approximately 3.6% of the sample.

The germline V gene encodes CDR1 SGHRS and CDR2 YFSETQ. V ends up 0 bases short and J 2 bases short, with an unmatched junction base count of 0. The CDR3 runs 14 residues from the cysteine to the phenylalanine. Only the CDR3 part of the read is kept: 42 bases, read in frame from the first base. The V and J segments used are TRBV5-1 and TRBJ2-7; 9 junctional bases match TRBD1. The sequence derives from a man aged 55 to 70 in good health and CMV-seronegative. The specimen sequenced was PBMCs. Read as DNA, the sequence is TGCGCCAGCAGCTTGGGACAGGGGGCCTACGAGCAGTACTTC. Its coded protein is CASSLGQGAYEQYF.